The TCR beta chain under discussion was sequenced for a study of cytomegalovirus exposure and HLA in healthy donors (dated by TCRdb to about 2017). Describing the broader study: In an earlier analysis of 587 of the donors, 250 to 350 Gb of sequence data and 117 million unique TCR beta sequences from roughly 200 million T cells were reported. Using immunosequencing, the study profiled T cell repertoires from about 610 subjects and related those repertoires to cytomegalovirus serostatus. Besides the first cohort of approximately 670 subjects, a separate validation cohort made up of over 95 different subjects was used. Among 300 to 500 genotyped donors of the cohort, an average of approximately 240,000 unique TCR beta nucleotide sequences was sequenced per donor, of which 15% to 20% were non-productive. The study combined high-throughput TCR immunosequencing, statistical association of individual TCRs with disease status, and machine learning to predict cytomegalovirus infection status. Typing coverage differed by locus: A, B, C, DRB1 and DQB1 were typed in roughly 620-630 donors, DQA1 in about 550, DPA1 in around 610, and DPB1 in approximately 450. The study aimed to test whether cataloging public T cell receptors could reveal signatures of past pathogen exposure. Every discovery cohort repertoire had been produced on one sequencing platform. HLA typing covered class I and class II loci at four-digit resolution. In the later analysis, no new phenotypic data were used to find candidate immune exposures; instead, reliance was placed on TCR beta sequences and their occurrence across donors. Among the roughly 400 genotyped donors, about 83% belonged to the genetic ancestry cluster associated with self-reported Caucasian donors. In a later genetic analysis, genome-wide SNP genotypes for about three fifths of the roughly 670 donors were used, and that subset was treated as a discovery cohort. In a later analysis, previously published TCR beta repertoires from 666 donors were re-analyzed and high-resolution HLA genotyping was added so that TCR occurrence patterns could be studied. An earlier analysis of 587 of the donors applied high-throughput TCR beta sequencing to assess whether each TCR beta V gene segment acted as functional or pseudogenic. About five DR-DQ haplotypes were handled as single units for association and clustering, since linkage in the cohort was strong. Around 320 gigabases of sequencing data and tens of millions of unique TCR sequences were included in an early release covering 500 to 750 HLA-typed donors. Alongside the repertoire data, information on donor age, sex, ethnicity and CMV serostatus was compiled.

Library preparation employed the immunoSEQ multiplex PCR assay. For the multiplex PCR, a mixture combining 60 forward primers for TCR Vbeta segments and 13 reverse primers for TCR Jbeta segments was used. Amplification of the CDR3 region of rearranged TCR beta genes was performed with a multiplex PCR assay on genomic DNA. The amplified TCR beta libraries were sequenced on the Illumina HiSeq System as 87-base-pair reads. On the study's bioinformatics: A later analysis counted tens of millions of unique TCR beta chains across the 666 repertoires, and around 9.9 million of these chains were shared by at least two donors. Raw reads were error-corrected and collapsed into unique sequences by a nearest-neighbor algorithm in which closely related sequences were merged to remove PCR and sequencing errors. Alignment of CDR3 sequences to IMGT reference sequences was used to assign V, D and J gene segments. For a sequence to be retained, at least a six-nucleotide match to both a V gene segment and a J gene segment was required. A rearrangement was called productive if the CDR3 had no stop codons and remained in frame with V and J, and every other rearrangement was called non-productive. Following IMGT convention, CDR3 was defined as the stretch from the second conserved V-encoded cysteine to the conserved J-encoded phenylalanine. In an earlier analysis of more than 550 of the donors, sequences lacking an unambiguous match to a single V gene segment were excluded. An earlier analysis of under 750 of the donors called V segments functional above 56.7% productive rearrangements and segregating when the between-donor standard deviation exceeded 5%. A statistical classification framework was developed to diagnose cytomegalovirus status using the catalog of TCR beta chain sequences. In a later analysis, TCR nucleotide sequences were compared against IMGT/GENE-DB human TR gene sequences so that V and J genes could be assigned. The TCRdist pipeline was used in a later analysis to assign CDR3 sequences and most-parsimonious VDJ recombination scenarios. In a later analysis, each TCR beta chain was defined by its CDR3 amino acid sequence together with its V-gene family, and reads without a unique V-gene family were excluded. In a later analysis, approximately 640 highly shared, low-generation-probability nucleotide sequences were removed to address suspected cross-contamination and a sequencing artifact. In a later analysis, a clonal expansion index for each public chain was calculated from normalized within-repertoire ranks of inferred template counts. In a later analysis, generation probabilities were computed using a VDJ recombination model fitted to out-of-frame rearrangements, and the results were checked against IGoR. Hypergeometric tests were used in a later analysis to score TCR-TCR, TCR-HLA and TCR-CMV co-occurrence, with a repertoire-size bias correction applied to the TCR pairs. A later analysis estimated false discovery rates by permuting HLA or CMV assignments 20 times. In a later analysis, co-occurring TCRs were grouped with DBSCAN, and TCRdist sequence similarity was added when clustering was performed within HLA-allele-positive subsets. For co-occurrence clustering, repertoires with fewer than 30,000 or more than 120,000 public chains were excluded, along with a handful of repertoires with anomalous nucleotide sharing. As stored in TCRdb, this immuneACCESS dataset retains in-frame rearrangements with V and J assigned. A fraction of the clones does not appear; measured against another copy, unresolved V genes explain less than half of the discrepancy, and the remainder lacks a known reason. The D gene and trimming were derived from the DNA, and the V and J assignments and clone size from that table. For this sample the table gives roughly 100,000 clones, of which about 12% were detected only once. The ten largest account for around 16% of the sample.

The cohort was made up of 500 to 800 healthy bone marrow donors. Cohort members were all nominally healthy when sampled, although unrecorded immune exposures were likely present. The donor tested CMV seropositive and was one of the 289 seropositive cohort members. A peripheral blood sample was collected from each donor, and TCR beta sequencing was performed on peripheral blood mononuclear cells. The Qiagen DNeasy Blood Extraction Kit was used to extract genomic DNA from the blood cell samples. The CDR3 runs 16 amino acids, cysteine and phenylalanine included. The CDR3 DNA has 48 bases and is translated from base 1. The germline V gene provides CDR1 MNHEY and CDR2 SVGAGI. Trimming removed 0 bases from V and 6 bases from J, leaving 18 bases between the germline ends. Study-level results and caveats: In the study, some 180 TCR beta chains were listed as associated with cytomegalovirus. A later analysis reported that several top co-occurrence clusters appeared linked to parvovirus B19, influenza, CMV and Epstein-Barr virus. In a later analysis, HLA-associated TCR beta chains were found to be more clonally expanded and to have lower generation probabilities than equally common non-associated chains. The authors suggested that the approach could potentially be generalized to other disease states and immunological phenotypes. While some public TCRs were present in many individuals, most TCR sequences turned up only very rarely across donors. For the cohort, immune exposure information was limited to CMV serostatus. Correlated functional status among segregating V segments might be attributable to linkage disequilibrium, but an unknown experimental factor could not be ruled out. Only TCR beta chains were sequenced in this cohort, and the absence of alpha or paired-chain data limited detectable features. A cluster of highly shared sequence variants was judged likely to be a technical artifact of the sequencing pipeline. Assigning TCR associations to individual alleles was difficult when HLA alleles, especially DR and DQ, strongly co-occurred. In both the original and validation cohorts, the classifier was reported to diagnose cytomegalovirus status with high specificity and sensitivity. The 87-base-pair reads could not distinguish some IMGT-functional V segments, including TRBV6-2 and TRBV6-3, so those segments were excluded. Compared with the roughly 600-donor mean, donors in an Asian-associated ancestry cluster had fewer N-insertions in productive TCRs, according to a later genetic analysis. In a later analysis, 16,951 TCR beta sequences were associated with specific HLA alleles at a false discovery rate of 0.05. A later analysis found that TCR association rates varied across HLA loci, with DRB1 alleles showing the most associated TCRs and HLA-C alleles the fewest. Because HLA typing was unavailable for some donors at each locus, only the typed subset was used in association tests. In vitro tests confirmed that a few of the cytomegalovirus-associated TCR beta chains recognize cytomegalovirus antigens. In an earlier analysis of more than 450 of the donors, most TCR beta V segments were observed in productive rearrangements about 90% or about 30% of the time, broadly matching IMGT annotations. A further reported finding was that TCR beta sequences accurately predicted the HLA-A and HLA-B alleles for most subjects in the first cohort. In a later analysis, most CMV-associated TCR beta chains were found to appear HLA-restricted, with HLA associations seemingly driven largely by CMV exposure. Because counts were too low, roughly 18 rarely observed V segments, including chromosome 9 orphons, were left out of the earlier analysis of some 600 of the donors. Presence/absence analyses assumed roughly uniform sequencing depth across donors, an assumption that may not hold. V-gene and J-gene trimming of TCR beta chains was associated with a missense DCLRE1C variant in a later genetic analysis, and the association was replicated in an independent cohort.

Comments on this clone: This clone's antigen is unknown. Per-base qualities were not stored, and no clone one base away is much larger.

This clonotype originated in a middle-aged man in good health and CMV-seropositive. Sequencing was carried out using PBMCs. The chain joins TRBV6-5 to TRBJ2-7; a confident D gene designation cannot be given. The CDR3 region reads CASSYSFVNPSVEQYF. The bases read TGTGCCAGCAGTTACTCATTTGTCAACCCCTCGGTCGAGCAGTACTTC.